A selection of T cell receptor beta chains follows, all from one sample in a study of Graves' ophthalmopathy and Graves' hyperthyroidism. MiXCR, run by TCRdb on the multiplex PCR reads, gives a single entry per CDR3 protein. The profile covers approximately 210,000 distinct CDR3 sequences, with about 32% appearing a single time and about 9.1% taken by the ten largest. Input material: peripheral blood. The receptors shown here come from a man aged 50 to 59 with Graves' ophthalmopathy. The CDR3 runs from the conserved cysteine through the conserved F or W. The order of the fields is CDR3 length, D gene, V gene, clone size, J gene, CDR3 DNA, CDR3 protein. D genes are given only for firm matches. The size of a clone is reported for some rows only, either as once, few or many, or as a class for expanded clones.

CDR3 length: 13
D gene: .
V gene: TRBV2
clone size: many
J gene: TRBJ1-3
CDR3 DNA: TGTGCCAGCAAACGGGACACAGGAAACACCATATATTTT
CDR3 protein: CASKRDTGNTIYF

CDR3 length: 16
D gene: .
V gene: TRBV27
clone size: .
J gene: TRBJ1-6
CDR3 DNA: TGTGCCAGCAGTCCGCAATACAGGCATTTCGGTTCACCCCTCCACTTT
CDR3 protein: CASSPQYRHFGSPLHF

CDR3 length: 12
D gene: .
V gene: TRBV14
clone size: many
J gene: TRBJ2-7
CDR3 DNA: TGTGCCAGCAGCCATGTTTGGTACGAGCAGTACTTC
CDR3 protein: CASSHVWYEQYF

CDR3 length: 13
D gene: .
V gene: TRBV3-1
clone size: many
J gene: TRBJ1-2
CDR3 DNA: TGTGCCAGCTCGTTCAGGGCGGACTATGGCTACACCTTC
CDR3 protein: CASSFRADYGYTF

CDR3 length: 16
D gene: .
V gene: TRBV24-1
clone size: many
J gene: TRBJ1-3
CDR3 DNA: TGTGCCACCAGTGATTCCACCGGGACACAGGGAAACACCATATATTTT
CDR3 protein: CATSDSTGTQGNTIYF

CDR3 length: 13
D gene: .
V gene: TRBV6-5
clone size: many
J gene: TRBJ2-5
CDR3 DNA: TGTGCCAGCAGTTACGGCAGCCAAGAGACCCAGTACTTC
CDR3 protein: CASSYGSQETQYF

CDR3 length: 12
D gene: .
V gene: TRBV12-5
clone size: .
J gene: TRBJ1-1
CDR3 DNA: TGTGCTAGTGGTTTGCGAGGTAATCGGGCTTTCTTT
CDR3 protein: CASGLRGNRAFF

CDR3 length: 15
D gene: .
V gene: TRBV20-1
clone size: many
J gene: TRBJ2-7
CDR3 DNA: TGCAGTGCTAGAGCGGGGCTAGGGATCTCCTACGAGCAGTACTTC
CDR3 protein: CSARAGLGISYEQYF

CDR3 length: 15
D gene: .
V gene: TRBV6-1
clone size: many
J gene: TRBJ2-5
CDR3 DNA: TGTGCCAGCAGTGAAGTCCTTGGCGTACAAGAGACCCAGTACTTC
CDR3 protein: CASSEVLGVQETQYF

CDR3 length: 13
D gene: .
V gene: TRBV6-1
clone size: many
J gene: TRBJ2-2
CDR3 DNA: TGTGCCAGCAGGCGGGACATAGGGGGGGAGCTGTTTTTT
CDR3 protein: CASRRDIGGELFF

CDR3 length: 14
D gene: .
V gene: TRBV14
clone size: many
J gene: TRBJ2-7
CDR3 DNA: TGTGCCAGCAGCACCTCACTTGGATCGAGCGAGCAGTACTTC
CDR3 protein: CASSTSLGSSEQYF

CDR3 length: 13
D gene: .
V gene: TRBV11-2
clone size: many
J gene: TRBJ1-1
CDR3 DNA: TGTGCCAGCAGCTTCTCTTTGAACACTGAAGCTTTCTTT
CDR3 protein: CASSFSLNTEAFF

CDR3 length: 15
D gene: .
V gene: TRBV19
clone size: many
J gene: TRBJ1-1
CDR3 DNA: TGTGCCAGTAGTTCCTCCCCTAGGGGGAACACTGAAGCTTTCTTT
CDR3 protein: CASSSSPRGNTEAFF

CDR3 length: 14
D gene: TRBD2
V gene: TRBV6-5
clone size: many
J gene: TRBJ2-5
CDR3 DNA: TGTGCCAGCGGGAAAAGCGGGAACTGGGAGACCCAGTACTTC
CDR3 protein: CASGKSGNWETQYF

CDR3 length: 13
D gene: .
V gene: TRBV30
clone size: few
J gene: TRBJ1-1
CDR3 DNA: TGTGCCTTTTACGGGACGGTGAACACTGAAGCTTTCTTT
CDR3 protein: CAFYGTVNTEAFF

CDR3 length: 13
D gene: TRBD1
V gene: TRBV11-2
clone size: many
J gene: TRBJ2-4
CDR3 DNA: TGTGCCAGCAGCTTACTACAGGGGGACATTCAGTACTTC
CDR3 protein: CASSLLQGDIQYF

CDR3 length: 18
D gene: TRBD2
V gene: TRBV28
clone size: .
J gene: TRBJ2-2
CDR3 DNA: TGTGCCAGCAGTTATTGGACTAGCGGGGCCACGAACACCGGGGAGCTGTTTTTT
CDR3 protein: CASSYWTSGATNTGELFF

CDR3 length: 14
D gene: .
V gene: TRBV7-9
clone size: many
J gene: TRBJ2-7
CDR3 DNA: TGTGCCAGCAGCCCGGACATATCTCACTACGAGCAGTACTTC
CDR3 protein: CASSPDISHYEQYF

CDR3 length: 13
D gene: .
V gene: TRBV9
clone size: many
J gene: TRBJ2-2
CDR3 DNA: TGTGCCAGCAGCGTCTGGGAGGTCGGGGAGCTGTTTTTT
CDR3 protein: CASSVWEVGELFF

CDR3 length: 14
D gene: TRBD1
V gene: TRBV7-2
clone size: many
J gene: TRBJ2-7
CDR3 DNA: TGTGCCAGCAGCTTATGGGACAGGCCCTACGAGCAGTACTTC
CDR3 protein: CASSLWDRPYEQYF

CDR3 length: 13
D gene: .
V gene: TRBV3-1
clone size: many
J gene: TRBJ2-7
CDR3 DNA: TGTGCCAGCAGCGTCGTCGGCTCCTACGAGCAGTACTTC
CDR3 protein: CASSVVGSYEQYF

CDR3 length: 16
D gene: TRBD2
V gene: TRBV27
clone size: once
J gene: TRBJ2-7
CDR3 DNA: TGTGCCAGCAGTTTCATTCGGGGACTAGCGGGAGGGCAGCAGTACTTC
CDR3 protein: CASSFIRGLAGGQQYF

CDR3 length: 13
D gene: .
V gene: TRBV7-8
clone size: many
J gene: TRBJ1-1
CDR3 DNA: TGTGCCAGCGGGATCCGGAGGGACACTGAAGCTTTCTTT
CDR3 protein: CASGIRRDTEAFF

CDR3 length: 14
D gene: .
V gene: TRBV12-3/TRBV12-4
clone size: .
J gene: TRBJ2-3
CDR3 DNA: TGTGCCAGCAGTTTGATGGCGGCCCAAGATACGCAGTATTTT
CDR3 protein: CASSLMAAQDTQYF

CDR3 length: 11
D gene: .
V gene: TRBV12-3/TRBV12-4
clone size: .
J gene: TRBJ2-2
CDR3 DNA: TGTGCCAGCGGGTTATCCGGGGAGCTGTTTTTT
CDR3 protein: CASGLSGELFF

CDR3 length: 15
D gene: TRBD1
V gene: TRBV7-9
clone size: .
J gene: TRBJ2-7
CDR3 DNA: TGTGCCAGCAGCTCCATGACGGGACAGGTCACCGAGCAGTACTTC
CDR3 protein: CASSSMTGQVTEQYF

CDR3 length: 13
D gene: TRBD1
V gene: TRBV4-1
clone size: .
J gene: TRBJ1-2
CDR3 DNA: TGCGCCAGCAGCCCCCAGGGGGAAGATGGCTACACCTTC
CDR3 protein: CASSPQGEDGYTF

CDR3 length: 11
D gene: .
V gene: TRBV6-2/TRBV6-3
clone size: .
J gene: TRBJ1-2
CDR3 DNA: TGTGCCAGCTATGGCCTCGTGGGCTACACCTTC
CDR3 protein: CASYGLVGYTF

CDR3 length: 16
D gene: TRBD2
V gene: TRBV7-8
clone size: many
J gene: TRBJ2-7
CDR3 DNA: TGTGCCAGCAGCCCCGTCATGGCGGGAGGGGGCCACGAGCAGTACTTC
CDR3 protein: CASSPVMAGGGHEQYF

CDR3 length: 15
D gene: .
V gene: TRBV19
clone size: many
J gene: TRBJ2-6
CDR3 DNA: TGTGCCAGTTCTAACCCCAACCCTGGGGCCAACGTCCTGACTTTC
CDR3 protein: CASSNPNPGANVLTF

CDR3 length: 14
D gene: TRBD1
V gene: TRBV11-3
clone size: many
J gene: TRBJ2-7
CDR3 DNA: TGTGCCAGCAGCCTCCGACAGGGCACGTACGAGCAGTACTTC
CDR3 protein: CASSLRQGTYEQYF

CDR3 length: 17
D gene: .
V gene: TRBV7-8
clone size: medium-sized
J gene: TRBJ2-6
CDR3 DNA: TGTGCCAGCAGCTTGGGGGTCCCAAGCTCTGGGGCCAACGTCCTGACTTTC
CDR3 protein: CASSLGVPSSGANVLTF

CDR3 length: 13
D gene: TRBD1
V gene: TRBV24-1
clone size: .
J gene: TRBJ1-2
CDR3 DNA: TGTGCCACCAGTGATTACAGGGACAGTCGTCACACCTTC
CDR3 protein: CATSDYRDSRHTF

CDR3 length: 13
D gene: .
V gene: TRBV6-5
clone size: .
J gene: TRBJ1-2
CDR3 DNA: TGTGCCAGCAGTTTAGAGAGAATCTATGGCTACACCTTC
CDR3 protein: CASSLERIYGYTF

CDR3 length: 15
D gene: .
V gene: TRBV11-2
clone size: many
J gene: TRBJ2-7
CDR3 DNA: TGTGCCAGCAGCTTTGGGCAGGGGCACCCCTACGAGCAGTACTTC
CDR3 protein: CASSFGQGHPYEQYF

CDR3 length: 11
D gene: .
V gene: TRBV6-1
clone size: few
J gene: TRBJ2-5
CDR3 DNA: TGTGCCAGCACCCAGCGAGAGACCCAGTACTTC
CDR3 protein: CASTQRETQYF

CDR3 length: 15
D gene: .
V gene: TRBV29-1
clone size: many
J gene: TRBJ2-7
CDR3 DNA: TGCAGCGTTGTCCTCAGGGGAGTCGAGGACTACGAGCAGTACTTC
CDR3 protein: CSVVLRGVEDYEQYF

CDR3 length: 15
D gene: .
V gene: TRBV6-5
clone size: many
J gene: TRBJ2-7
CDR3 DNA: TGTGCCAGCAGTTACTCGCAGGGTCGAGTGAACGAGCAGTACTTC
CDR3 protein: CASSYSQGRVNEQYF

CDR3 length: 12
D gene: .
V gene: TRBV7-2
clone size: .
J gene: TRBJ1-2
CDR3 DNA: TGTGCCAGCAGCCCTAGTCTGCATGGCTACACCTTC
CDR3 protein: CASSPSLHGYTF

CDR3 length: 13
D gene: .
V gene: TRBV12-3/TRBV12-4
clone size: many
J gene: TRBJ2-5
CDR3 DNA: TGTGCCAGCGGAAGAGGGGGGTTGGAGACCCAGTACTTC
CDR3 protein: CASGRGGLETQYF

CDR3 length: 18
D gene: .
V gene: TRBV7-8
clone size: .
J gene: TRBJ2-5
CDR3 DNA: TGTGCCAGCAGACCAAGCAAGGGGGCCGGGACTAGAGGGGAGACCCAGTACTTC
CDR3 protein: CASRPSKGAGTRGETQYF

CDR3 length: 16
D gene: TRBD2
V gene: TRBV12-5
clone size: many
J gene: TRBJ2-2
CDR3 DNA: TGTGCTAGTGGTTTGACTCGGACTAGCAACACCGGGGAGCTGTTTTTT
CDR3 protein: CASGLTRTSNTGELFF

CDR3 length: 15
D gene: .
V gene: TRBV28
clone size: .
J gene: TRBJ2-5
CDR3 DNA: TGTGCCAGCAGTCCCCCCGCGGGATTAAGGGAGACCCAGTACTTC
CDR3 protein: CASSPPAGLRETQYF

CDR3 length: 14
D gene: TRBD1
V gene: TRBV29-1
clone size: many
J gene: TRBJ1-5
CDR3 DNA: TGCAGCGTTGCTTATGGACAGGGTGGCCAGCCCCAGCATTTT
CDR3 protein: CSVAYGQGGQPQHF

CDR3 length: 14
D gene: TRBD1
V gene: TRBV24-1
clone size: many
J gene: TRBJ1-2
CDR3 DNA: TGTGCCACCAGTGAGCCGGGACAGGGTGGCGGCTACACCTTC
CDR3 protein: CATSEPGQGGGYTF

CDR3 length: 15
D gene: .
V gene: TRBV6-5
clone size: few
J gene: TRBJ2-7
CDR3 DNA: TGTGCCAGCAGTTACGATATGGGGCAGGGCCACGAGCAGTACTTC
CDR3 protein: CASSYDMGQGHEQYF

CDR3 length: 14
D gene: .
V gene: TRBV29-1
clone size: many
J gene: TRBJ2-2
CDR3 DNA: TGCAGCGTTGAGCGTCTAGAGAACACCGGGGAGCTGTTTTTT
CDR3 protein: CSVERLENTGELFF

CDR3 length: 15
D gene: TRBD2
V gene: TRBV4-1
clone size: many
J gene: TRBJ2-7
CDR3 DNA: TGCGCCAGCAGCCGGTTGGGGGGGGTTTACTACGAGCAGTACTTC
CDR3 protein: CASSRLGGVYYEQYF

CDR3 length: 14
D gene: TRBD1
V gene: TRBV12-3/TRBV12-4
clone size: .
J gene: TRBJ1-1
CDR3 DNA: TGTGCCAGCAGCTCCCAGGGGGCTTGGACTGAAGCTTTCTTT
CDR3 protein: CASSSQGAWTEAFF

CDR3 length: 15
D gene: TRBD1
V gene: TRBV28
clone size: few
J gene: TRBJ2-5
CDR3 DNA: TGTGCCAGCAGTTCATCTCGGGACAGGGCCGAGACCCAGTACTTC
CDR3 protein: CASSSSRDRAETQYF

CDR3 length: 14
D gene: .
V gene: TRBV7-9
clone size: many
J gene: TRBJ2-5
CDR3 DNA: TGTGCCAGCAGCCCGGAAAACTACCAAGAGACCCAGTACTTC
CDR3 protein: CASSPENYQETQYF

CDR3 length: 15
D gene: TRBD2
V gene: TRBV7-8
clone size: many
J gene: TRBJ2-7
CDR3 DNA: TGTGCCAGCACCTCTAGCGGTTCCAGCTCCTACGAGCAGTACTTC
CDR3 protein: CASTSSGSSSYEQYF

CDR3 length: 15
D gene: .
V gene: TRBV24-1
clone size: .
J gene: TRBJ1-3
CDR3 DNA: TGTGCCACCAGTGTAGCGGGCCACTCTGGAAACACCATATATTTT
CDR3 protein: CATSVAGHSGNTIYF

CDR3 length: 16
D gene: .
V gene: TRBV11-2
clone size: .
J gene: TRBJ2-7
CDR3 DNA: TGTGCCAGCAGCTCGTGGCCCGGACAGAGAGCCTACGAGCAGTACTTC
CDR3 protein: CASSSWPGQRAYEQYF

CDR3 length: 16
D gene: TRBD2
V gene: TRBV27
clone size: many
J gene: TRBJ2-2
CDR3 DNA: TGTGCCAGCAGTATCGGGACTAGCTTGGGCACCGGGGAGCTGTTTTTT
CDR3 protein: CASSIGTSLGTGELFF

CDR3 length: 16
D gene: .
V gene: TRBV4-1
clone size: many
J gene: TRBJ2-7
CDR3 DNA: TGCGCCAGCAGCCAAGGGGCAGGGGATTTGGTCTACGAGCAGTACTTC
CDR3 protein: CASSQGAGDLVYEQYF